These 9 T cell receptor beta chains originate from one sample sequenced in a study of blood T cells in healthy people across ages. Primers used in a second PCR of about 6 to 11 cycles were a sample-barcoded 5' primer and a J-beta primer mix. TCRdb reanalysed the 5' RACE reads using MiXCR and keeps one entry per CDR3 protein. Altogether 600,000 to 1,000,000 distinct CDR3 sequences are present, 55% to 70% being singletons, with the ten largest covering about 20%. Sequenced material: blood. These receptors were obtained from a man aged 25-40 years in good health.

This clonotype was recorded a few times. The chain carries TRBV11-3 and TRBJ2-5; no firm D call. This CDR3 is 14 amino acids long. V was shortened by 4 bases and J by 3 bases, with 12 bases between the two germline ends. Germline CDR1 and CDR2: SGHNT and YENEEA. CDR3 DNA: TGTGCCAGCAGCTCTCGGAGCGCAGAAGAGACCCAGTACTTC. It is translated as CASSSRSAEETQYF. The full variable domain, in which reference TRBV11-3 and TRBJ2-5 provide the parts outside the CDR3, is EAGVVQSPRYKIIEKKQPVAFWCNPISGHNTLYWYLQNLGQGPELLIRYENEEAVDDSQLPKDRFSAERLKGVDSTLKIQPAELGDSAVYLCASSSRSAEETQYFGPGTRLLVL.

CDR3 protein: CASSLGRGWTEAFF. As DNA, the CDR3 is TGTGCCAGCAGTTTAGGCCGGGGATGGACTGAAGCTTTCTTT. The chain recombines TRBV12-3 or TRBV12-4 with TRBJ1-1; D remains ambiguous. CDR3 length: 14 residues. V lost 1 base, J lost 5 bases, and 11 bases lay in between.

To note about this clonotype: This could be a read error, since a much larger clone is one nucleotide away. V gene TRBV29-1 combines with J gene TRBJ2-7; 12 bases are shared with TRBD2. Germline CDR1 and CDR2: SQVTM and ANQGSEA. The trim removed 6 bases at V and 3 bases at J, leaving 3 bases unmatched. The CDR3 runs 13 residues. The CDR3 DNA is TGCAGCGTGATGACTAGCGGGAGCTACGAGCAGTACTTC. Protein sequence: CSVMTSGSYEQYF.

The chain carries TRBV29-1 and TRBJ2-1; no clear D. CDR1 is SQVTM and CDR2 is ANQGSEA in the germline V gene. This CDR3 spans 11 amino acids. The ends were cut back, 8 bases at V and 9 bases at J, with 14 bases in the middle. The CDR3 region is CSSQVLREQFF. The CDR3 DNA reads as TGCAGCTCCCAGGTTCTCCGTGAGCAGTTCTTC.

This clonotype has at least ten counts. The chain recombines TRBV20-1 with TRBJ2-7; unclear D gene. The CDR3 runs 12 residues. Germline loops: CDR1 DFQATT, CDR2 SNEGSKA (reference sequence). The ends were cut back, 0 bases at V and 2 bases at J, with 5 bases in the middle. The CDR3 DNA reads TGCAGTGCTAGAGATTTAACCTACGAGCAGTACTTC. Translating it yields CSARDLTYEQYF.

The chain has TRBV4-2 and TRBJ2-5, with TRBD2 matching 8 bases. Gene TRBJ2-7 matches the end of the DNA better, so the J call may be wrong. CDR1 is LGHNA and CDR2 is YNFKEQ in the germline V gene. This CDR3 spans 15 amino acids. CDR3 loop: CASSDAGAGAYEQYF. As DNA, the CDR3 is TGTGCCAGCAGCGACGCTGGAGCGGGGGCCTACGAGCAGTACTTC.

This clonotype was counted once. The genes are TRBV10-3 and TRBJ1-5, with D possibly TRBD1 on 6 matching bases. Germline-derived CDR1 and CDR2 are ENHRY and SYGVKD. Trimming took off 0 bases at V and 3 bases at J, with 12 bases between the two ends. The CDR3 length is 16 residues. The CDR3 here is CAISESPGVVNQPQHF. In DNA form, the CDR3 reads TGTGCCATCAGTGAGTCGCCAGGGGTCGTCAATCAGCCCCAGCATTTT.

This chain links TRBV7-9 with TRBJ1-2; 7 nucleotides align to TRBD1. CDR1 and CDR2 (germline): SEHNR, FQNEAQ (reference sequence). The CDR3 extends over 14 amino acids. Unmatched junction bases numbered 11, after V lost 5 bases and J lost 8 bases. The CDR3: CASSQTTGALGYTF. The CDR3 DNA is TGTGCCAGCAGCCAGACCACAGGGGCCTTAGGCTACACCTTC.

The chain uses TRBV20-1 and TRBJ2-1; D may be TRBD1 or TRBD2 (5 bases each). CDR1 and CDR2 (germline): DFQATT, SNEGSKA (reference sequence). Trimming took off 1 base at V and 6 bases at J, with 13 bases between the two ends. The CDR3 is made up of 14 amino acids. CDR3: CSARAVGPGNEQFF. The CDR3 DNA follows: TGCAGTGCTAGAGCTGTGGGACCAGGCAATGAGCAGTTCTTC.